These T cell receptor beta chains were read from a single sample in a study of monozygotic twins with inflammatory bowel disease. Using the 5' RACE reads, TCRdb records one entry per CDR3 protein without DNA. The listing contains about 110,000 distinct CDR3 sequences. Sequences were obtained from blood. The origin of the receptors is a human donor with ulcerative colitis or Crohn's disease, or a healthy co-twin of an affected twin (not recorded which). Both conserved end residues are part of each CDR3. Expanded clones get a size class; other rows say once, few or many, or leave the size out.

V gene: TRBV25-1; clone size: .; J gene: TRBJ2-3; CDR3 protein: CASSRSGGFIADTQYF
V gene: TRBV29-1; clone size: .; J gene: TRBJ2-3; CDR3 protein: CSVELTDTQYF
V gene: TRBV29-1; clone size: .; J gene: TRBJ1-2; CDR3 protein: CSSQSPGQGVGGYTF
V gene: TRBV4-3; clone size: .; J gene: TRBJ1-2; CDR3 protein: CASSFGRSDGYTF
V gene: TRBV12-3/TRBV12-4; clone size: .; J gene: TRBJ2-3; CDR3 protein: CASSFSLGSTDTQYF
V gene: TRBV25-1; clone size: .; J gene: TRBJ2-5; CDR3 protein: CASSNLAEPYETQYF
V gene: TRBV27; clone size: .; J gene: TRBJ2-5; CDR3 protein: CASGEYQETQYF
V gene: TRBV6-5; clone size: .; J gene: TRBJ1-6; CDR3 protein: CASSYVDSSYNSPLHF
V gene: TRBV28; clone size: .; J gene: TRBJ2-1; CDR3 protein: CASSGPGTRDEQFF
V gene: TRBV6-1; clone size: .; J gene: TRBJ1-1; CDR3 protein: CASSIRGLDTEAFF
V gene: TRBV12-3/TRBV12-4; clone size: .; J gene: TRBJ2-1; CDR3 protein: CASSYRGQNNEQFF
V gene: TRBV7-9; clone size: .; J gene: TRBJ1-1; CDR3 protein: CASSLGVTSEAFF
V gene: TRBV7-3; clone size: .; J gene: TRBJ2-5; CDR3 protein: CASSLRGSGGQETQYF
V gene: TRBV10-3; clone size: .; J gene: TRBJ1-1; CDR3 protein: CAISVTRGHNLGTEAFF
V gene: TRBV5-1; clone size: .; J gene: TRBJ1-1; CDR3 protein: CASSPDGEMNTEAFF
V gene: TRBV11-2; clone size: .; J gene: TRBJ2-1; CDR3 protein: CASSLSPLAGLYYNEQFF
V gene: TRBV5-1; clone size: .; J gene: TRBJ1-6; CDR3 protein: CASSFVRRDNSPLHF
V gene: TRBV10-3; clone size: .; J gene: TRBJ2-1; CDR3 protein: CAIRQGRDNEQFF
V gene: TRBV7-3; clone size: .; J gene: TRBJ2-1; CDR3 protein: CASSHSSGAPRNEQFF
V gene: TRBV12-3/TRBV12-4; clone size: .; J gene: TRBJ1-2; CDR3 protein: CASVTDVVTNYGYTF
V gene: TRBV20-1; clone size: .; J gene: TRBJ2-3; CDR3 protein: CSARDIGFTDTQYF
V gene: TRBV19; clone size: .; J gene: TRBJ1-2; CDR3 protein: CASSIIGVSRANYGYTF
V gene: TRBV12-3/TRBV12-4; clone size: .; J gene: TRBJ2-1; CDR3 protein: CASSLDRETYNEQFF
V gene: TRBV7-3; clone size: .; J gene: TRBJ2-1; CDR3 protein: CASSPGLAGEQFF
V gene: TRBV4-1; clone size: .; J gene: TRBJ2-7; CDR3 protein: CASSRIFAWDSRTSGSHEQYF
V gene: TRBV19; clone size: .; J gene: TRBJ2-2; CDR3 protein: CASSIRFMLAGNRTGELFF
V gene: TRBV11-2; clone size: .; J gene: TRBJ2-3; CDR3 protein: CASTPWGLLSTDTQYF
V gene: TRBV5-1; clone size: .; J gene: TRBJ2-2; CDR3 protein: CASSSRTENTGELFF
V gene: TRBV5-6; clone size: .; J gene: TRBJ1-1; CDR3 protein: CASSLRGEVTEAFF
V gene: TRBV27; clone size: .; J gene: TRBJ1-1; CDR3 protein: CASSSQGSTEAFF
V gene: TRBV20-1; clone size: .; J gene: TRBJ1-1; CDR3 protein: CSARDPRGTEAFF
V gene: TRBV28; clone size: .; J gene: TRBJ1-1; CDR3 protein: CASRPQFATEAFF
V gene: TRBV19; clone size: .; J gene: TRBJ2-1; CDR3 protein: CASSPPNRFYEQFF
V gene: TRBV7-8; clone size: .; J gene: TRBJ2-1; CDR3 protein: CASSFSTGRSYNEQFF
V gene: TRBV11-2; clone size: .; J gene: TRBJ2-7; CDR3 protein: CASSLGVETYEQYF
V gene: TRBV7-9; clone size: .; J gene: TRBJ1-3; CDR3 protein: CASSPTDYGNTIYF
V gene: TRBV9; clone size: .; J gene: TRBJ2-1; CDR3 protein: CASSMGGGYNEQFF
V gene: TRBV5-1; clone size: .; J gene: TRBJ2-1; CDR3 protein: CASSFTLNEQFF
V gene: TRBV20-1; clone size: .; J gene: TRBJ2-1; CDR3 protein: CSATTGPAYNEQFF
V gene: TRBV7-2; clone size: .; J gene: TRBJ2-7; CDR3 protein: CASSLGATNYEQYF
V gene: TRBV7-2; clone size: medium-sized; J gene: TRBJ1-3; CDR3 protein: CASSLVFSGADTIYF
V gene: TRBV7-2; clone size: .; J gene: TRBJ1-2; CDR3 protein: CASSFYRTGGGYTF
V gene: TRBV5-5; clone size: .; J gene: TRBJ1-5; CDR3 protein: CASSLATGGNQPQHF
V gene: TRBV7-2; clone size: .; J gene: TRBJ2-7; CDR3 protein: CASSPRDSLSLTYEQYF
V gene: TRBV18; clone size: .; J gene: TRBJ1-2; CDR3 protein: CASSPLRDRGPRRTF
V gene: TRBV7-9; clone size: .; J gene: TRBJ1-1; CDR3 protein: CASSGQTGAEAFF
V gene: TRBV5-6; clone size: .; J gene: TRBJ2-2; CDR3 protein: CASSSWDREVGELFF
V gene: TRBV6-1; clone size: .; J gene: TRBJ1-5; CDR3 protein: CASSAWRGQPQHF
V gene: TRBV4-2; clone size: .; J gene: TRBJ1-2; CDR3 protein: CASSQEWGRGDLYGYTF
V gene: TRBV20-1; clone size: .; J gene: TRBJ2-2; CDR3 protein: CSARPGTGIAGGELFF
V gene: TRBV10-3; clone size: .; J gene: TRBJ2-7; CDR3 protein: CAVSGPVAEQYF
V gene: TRBV5-6; clone size: .; J gene: TRBJ2-1; CDR3 protein: CASATGRRGEFF
V gene: TRBV28; clone size: .; J gene: TRBJ1-2; CDR3 protein: CASSSGQGMYGYTF
V gene: TRBV2; clone size: .; J gene: TRBJ2-7; CDR3 protein: CASGRHQYEQYF
V gene: TRBV20-1; clone size: .; J gene: TRBJ2-3; CDR3 protein: CSARGRPRQGVYADTQYF
V gene: TRBV20-1; clone size: .; J gene: TRBJ2-1; CDR3 protein: CSAGVDSYNEQFF